This note documents a single T cell receptor (beta chain) sequence. The sample is drawn from a study of blood T cell repertoires in COVID-19. Authors' analysis steps: For nucleated cells, counts were estimated from reference gene primer amplification. TCRdb keeps only in-frame clones here, not all; method: immunoSEQ multiplex PCR. That table is the source of V, J and clone size, and D and trimming were worked out from the DNA. The repertoire includes about 130,000 clones, over 75% of them detected once, and more than 3.5% sits in the top ten. The CDR3 has 12 residues. Trimming left V 5 bases short and J 8 bases short, with 7 bases between. The germline V gene encodes CDR1 MDHEN and CDR2 SYDVKM.

Sequencing used peripheral blood. The receptor was derived from a woman between 55 and 75 years old with acute or convalescent COVID-19. The rearrangement joins TRBV28 to TRBJ1-6; D is unresolved. This chain's CDR3 is CASSLQHSPLHF. DNA for the CDR3: TGTGCCAGCAGTCTACAGCATTCACCCCTCCACTTT.